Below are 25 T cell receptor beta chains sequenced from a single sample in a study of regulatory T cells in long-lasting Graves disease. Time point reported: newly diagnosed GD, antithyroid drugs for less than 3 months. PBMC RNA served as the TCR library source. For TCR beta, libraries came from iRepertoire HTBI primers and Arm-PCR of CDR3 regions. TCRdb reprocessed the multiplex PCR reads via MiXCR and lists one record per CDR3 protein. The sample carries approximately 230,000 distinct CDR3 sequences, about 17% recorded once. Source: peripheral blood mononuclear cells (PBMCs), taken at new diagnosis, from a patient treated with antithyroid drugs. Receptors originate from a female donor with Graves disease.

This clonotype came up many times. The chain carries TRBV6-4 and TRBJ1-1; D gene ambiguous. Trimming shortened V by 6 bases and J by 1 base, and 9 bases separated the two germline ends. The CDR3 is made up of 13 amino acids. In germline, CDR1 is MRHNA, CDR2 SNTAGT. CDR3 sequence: CASSQDGNTEAFF. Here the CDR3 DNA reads TGTGCCAGCAGCCAGGACGGGAACACTGAAGCTTTCTTT.

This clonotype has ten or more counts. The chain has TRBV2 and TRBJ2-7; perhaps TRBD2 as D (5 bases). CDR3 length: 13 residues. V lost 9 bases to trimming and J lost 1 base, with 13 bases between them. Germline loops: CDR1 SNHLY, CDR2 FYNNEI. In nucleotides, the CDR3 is TGTGCCAGTCGCGTGACGGGATCCTACGAGCAGTACTTC. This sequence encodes CASRVTGSYEQYF.

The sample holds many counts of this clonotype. CDR3 in DNA: TGTGCCAGCAGTTCGAACAGGGACGGCTACACCTTC. Translated: CASSSNRDGYTF. The chain couples TRBV28 to TRBJ1-2; tentative D call: TRBD1 (6 bases). From germline, CDR1 is MDHEN and CDR2 SYDVKM. V lost 4 bases to trimming and J lost 8 bases, with 11 bases between them. The CDR3 has 12 residues.

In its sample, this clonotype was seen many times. The CDR3 spells CASSFSRSEQYF. The CDR3 DNA follows: TGTGCCAGCAGTTTTTCCCGTTCCGAGCAGTACTTC. The chain is built from TRBV28 and TRBJ2-7; D is unresolved. This CDR3 spans 12 amino acids. Trimming stripped 3 bases from V and 6 bases from J, with 9 bases between. In germline, CDR1 is MDHEN, CDR2 SYDVKM.

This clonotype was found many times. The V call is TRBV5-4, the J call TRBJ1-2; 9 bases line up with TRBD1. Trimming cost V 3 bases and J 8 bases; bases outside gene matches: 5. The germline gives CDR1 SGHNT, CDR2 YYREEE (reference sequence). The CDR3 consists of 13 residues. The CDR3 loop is CASSSQGARGYTF. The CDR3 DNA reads TGTGCCAGCAGCTCACAGGGGGCGAGAGGCTACACCTTC.

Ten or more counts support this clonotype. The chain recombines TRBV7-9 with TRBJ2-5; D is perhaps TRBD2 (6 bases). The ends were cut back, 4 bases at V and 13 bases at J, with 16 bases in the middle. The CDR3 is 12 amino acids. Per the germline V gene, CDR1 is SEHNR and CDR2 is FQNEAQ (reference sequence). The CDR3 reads CASSSLAGSRYF. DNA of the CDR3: TGTGCCAGCAGCTCCCTTGCGGGGTCACGGTACTTC.

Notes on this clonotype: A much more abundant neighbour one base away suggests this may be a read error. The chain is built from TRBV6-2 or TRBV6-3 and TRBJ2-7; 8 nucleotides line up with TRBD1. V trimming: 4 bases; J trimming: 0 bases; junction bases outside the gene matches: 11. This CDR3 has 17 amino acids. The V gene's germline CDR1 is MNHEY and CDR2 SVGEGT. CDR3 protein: CASSSGTGASNSYEQYF. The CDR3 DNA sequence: TGTGCCAGCAGTTCCGGGACAGGCGCCTCTAACTCCTACGAGCAGTACTTC.

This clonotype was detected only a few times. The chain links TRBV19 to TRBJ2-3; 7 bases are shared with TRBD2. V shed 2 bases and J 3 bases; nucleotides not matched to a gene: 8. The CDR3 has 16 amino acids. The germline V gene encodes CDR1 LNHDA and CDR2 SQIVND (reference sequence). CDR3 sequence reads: CASSILAGVGTDTQYF. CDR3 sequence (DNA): TGTGCCAGTAGTATATTGGCGGGAGTGGGTACAGATACGCAGTATTTT.

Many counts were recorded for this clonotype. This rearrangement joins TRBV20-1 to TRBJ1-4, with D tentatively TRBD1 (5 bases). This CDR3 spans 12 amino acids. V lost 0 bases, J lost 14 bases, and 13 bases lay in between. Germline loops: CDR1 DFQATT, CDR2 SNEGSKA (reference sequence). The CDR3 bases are TGCAGTGCTAGAGATCAGGGCGCCCTCCTGTTTTTT. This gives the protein CSARDQGALLFF.

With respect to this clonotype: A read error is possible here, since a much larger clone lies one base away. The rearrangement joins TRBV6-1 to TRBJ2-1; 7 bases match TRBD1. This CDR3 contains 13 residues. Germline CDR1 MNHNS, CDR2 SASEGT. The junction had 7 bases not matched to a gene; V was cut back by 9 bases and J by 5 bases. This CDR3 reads CARCRDRNNEQFF. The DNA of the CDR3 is TGTGCCAGATGTCGGGACAGAAACAATGAGCAGTTCTTC.

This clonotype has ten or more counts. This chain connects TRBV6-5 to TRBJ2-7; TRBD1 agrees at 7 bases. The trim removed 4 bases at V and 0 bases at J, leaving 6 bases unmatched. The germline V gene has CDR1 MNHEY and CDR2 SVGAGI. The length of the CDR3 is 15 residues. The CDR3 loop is CASSFRQGSSYEQYF. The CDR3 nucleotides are TGTGCCAGCAGTTTTAGACAGGGTAGCTCCTACGAGCAGTACTTC.

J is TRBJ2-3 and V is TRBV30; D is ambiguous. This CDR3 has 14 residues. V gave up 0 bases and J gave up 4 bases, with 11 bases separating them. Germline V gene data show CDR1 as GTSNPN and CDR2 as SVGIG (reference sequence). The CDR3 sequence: CAWSVSPLADTQYF. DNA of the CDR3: TGTGCCTGGAGTGTATCCCCCCTCGCAGATACGCAGTATTTT.

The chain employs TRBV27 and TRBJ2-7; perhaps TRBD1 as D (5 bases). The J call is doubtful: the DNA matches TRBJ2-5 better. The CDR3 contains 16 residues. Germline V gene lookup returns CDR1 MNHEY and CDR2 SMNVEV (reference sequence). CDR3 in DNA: TGTGCCAGCAGTTCCGCCACCAGGGTTGGAATGGAGACCCAGTACTTC. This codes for CASSSATRVGMETQYF.

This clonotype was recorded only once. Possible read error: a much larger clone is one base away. CDR3: CASSLPDTDLSYSPLHF. The CDR3 region has the DNA TGCGCCAGCAGCCTCCCCGACACAGACTTAAGTTATTCACCCCTCCACTTT. The chain couples TRBV4-1 to TRBJ1-6; unclear D gene. This CDR3 has 17 residues. With 4 bases removed from V and 8 bases from J, the gap between germline ends came to 21 bases. From germline, CDR1 is MGHRA and CDR2 YSYEKL.

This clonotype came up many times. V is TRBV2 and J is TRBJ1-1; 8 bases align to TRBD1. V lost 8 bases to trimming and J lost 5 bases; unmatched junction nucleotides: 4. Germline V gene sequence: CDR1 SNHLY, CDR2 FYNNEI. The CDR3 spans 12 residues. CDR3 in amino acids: CASGTGWTEAFF. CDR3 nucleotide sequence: TGTGCCAGCGGGACAGGCTGGACTGAAGCTTTCTTT.

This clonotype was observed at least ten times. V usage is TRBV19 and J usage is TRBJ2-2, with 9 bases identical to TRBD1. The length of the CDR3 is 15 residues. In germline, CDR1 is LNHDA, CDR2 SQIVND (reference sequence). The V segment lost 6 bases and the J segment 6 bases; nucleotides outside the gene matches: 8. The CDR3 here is CASSLGTGSAGELFF. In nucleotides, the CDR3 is TGTGCCAGTAGCCTCGGGACAGGGAGCGCCGGGGAGCTGTTTTTT.

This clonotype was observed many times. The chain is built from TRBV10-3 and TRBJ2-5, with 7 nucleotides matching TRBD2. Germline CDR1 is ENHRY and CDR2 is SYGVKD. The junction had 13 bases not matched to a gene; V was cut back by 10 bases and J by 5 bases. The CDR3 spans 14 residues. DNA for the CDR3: TGTGCCACGGGGGGAGGACCCGAGAGGGAGACCCAGTACTTC. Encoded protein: CATGGGPERETQYF.

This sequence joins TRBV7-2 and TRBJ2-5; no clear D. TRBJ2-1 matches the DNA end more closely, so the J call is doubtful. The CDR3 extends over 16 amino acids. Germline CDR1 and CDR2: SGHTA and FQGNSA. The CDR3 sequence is CASSRLAAPTYNEQFF. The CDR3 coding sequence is TGTGCCAGCAGCCGCCTTGCAGCGCCGACTTACAATGAGCAGTTCTTC.

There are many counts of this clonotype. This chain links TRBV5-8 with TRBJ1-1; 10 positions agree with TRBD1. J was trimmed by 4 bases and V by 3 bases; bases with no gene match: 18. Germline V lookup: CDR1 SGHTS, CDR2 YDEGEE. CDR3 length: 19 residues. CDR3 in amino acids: CASSSSNRDRGVGTTEAFF. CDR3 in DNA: TGTGCCAGCAGCTCCTCAAACCGGGACAGGGGTGTGGGAACCACTGAAGCTTTCTTT.

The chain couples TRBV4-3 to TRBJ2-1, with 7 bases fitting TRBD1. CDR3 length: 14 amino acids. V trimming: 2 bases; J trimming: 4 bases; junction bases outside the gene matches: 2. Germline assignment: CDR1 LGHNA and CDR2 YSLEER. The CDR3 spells CASSQTGVYNEQFF. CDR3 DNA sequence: TGCGCCAGCAGCCAAACAGGGGTTTACAATGAGCAGTTCTTC.

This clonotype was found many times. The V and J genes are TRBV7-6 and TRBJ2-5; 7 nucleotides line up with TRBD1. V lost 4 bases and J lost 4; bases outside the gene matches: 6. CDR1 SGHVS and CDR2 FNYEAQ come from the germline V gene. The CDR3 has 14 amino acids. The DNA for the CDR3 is TGTGCCAGCAGCTCAATCGGACAGGTAGAGACCCAGTACTTC. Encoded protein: CASSSIGQVETQYF.

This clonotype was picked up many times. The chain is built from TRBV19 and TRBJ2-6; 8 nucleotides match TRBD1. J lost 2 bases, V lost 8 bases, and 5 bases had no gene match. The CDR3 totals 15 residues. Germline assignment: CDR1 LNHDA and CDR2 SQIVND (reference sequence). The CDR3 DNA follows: TGTGCCAGTCGGACAGGGAGGACTGGGGCCAACGTCCTGACTTTC. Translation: CASRTGRTGANVLTF.

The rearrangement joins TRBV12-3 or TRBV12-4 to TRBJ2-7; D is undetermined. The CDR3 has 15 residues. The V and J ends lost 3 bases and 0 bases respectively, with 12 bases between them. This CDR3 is CASSFGEIYSYEQYF. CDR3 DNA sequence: TGTGCCAGCAGTTTTGGAGAAATATACTCCTACGAGCAGTACTTC.

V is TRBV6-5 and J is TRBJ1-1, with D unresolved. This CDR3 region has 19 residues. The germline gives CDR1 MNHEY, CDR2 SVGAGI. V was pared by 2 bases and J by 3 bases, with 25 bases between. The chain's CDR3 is CASSYTPGLRGLVDTEAFF. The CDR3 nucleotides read TGTGCCAGCAGTTACACCCCCGGTTTAAGAGGGCTAGTCGACACTGAAGCTTTCTTT.

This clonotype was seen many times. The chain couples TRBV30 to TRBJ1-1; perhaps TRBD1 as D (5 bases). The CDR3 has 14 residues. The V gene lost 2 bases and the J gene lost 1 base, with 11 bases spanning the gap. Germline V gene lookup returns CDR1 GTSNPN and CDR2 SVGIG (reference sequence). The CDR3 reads CAWSSGTSNTEAFF. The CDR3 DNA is TGTGCCTGGAGTAGCGGGACCTCGAACACTGAAGCTTTCTTT.